This T cell receptor beta chain is drawn from a study of blood T cell repertoires in COVID-19. Study background: Acute-phase and convalescent COVID-19 samples originated in the United States, Italy and Spain. The cDNA or gDNA used as material had been derived from T cells, B-cell-depleted T cells, or PBMCs.

CDR3 length equals 14 residues. Sequencing was performed with immunoSEQ multiplex PCR; in TCRdb, only in-frame clones are kept and a portion is missing. The sample has fewer than 110,000 clones, over 80% seen once; the top ten hold around 6%. The sequence was collected from a man in his fifties with active COVID-19. The sample taken for sequencing was peripheral blood. V gene TRBV21-1 combines with J gene TRBJ2-7; the table's D gene call, TRBD2, was not cross checked with the DNA. TRBV21-1 is classified as a pseudogene. CDR3 DNA sequence: TGTGCCAGCACTCCGCGGGCGGAACCCTACGAGCAGTACTTC. This encodes CASTPRAEPYEQYF.